These 18 T cell receptor beta chains were sequenced from one sample in a study of blood T cells in healthy people across ages. It was with a sample-barcoded 5' primer and a J-beta primer mix that a second PCR of roughly 7 to 11 cycles was run. In TCRdb, the 5' RACE reads were re-called with MiXCR into one record per CDR3 protein. There are more than 650,000 distinct CDR3 sequences in the sample; 53% occur only once, and approximately 40% lies in the top ten. Specimen: blood. These receptor sequences come from a man older than 75 in good health.

This clonotype was counted between two and nine times. The chain joins TRBV5-4 to TRBJ2-5; 8 nucleotides agree with TRBD2. The CDR3 is 16 residues long. Trimming cost V 3 bases and J 11 bases; bases outside gene matches: 18. Germline lookup yields CDR1 SGHNT and CDR2 YYREEE (reference sequence). The CDR3: CASSSGGGSGGTKQYF. For the CDR3, the DNA is TGTGCCAGCAGCTCGGGCGGGGGGAGCGGTGGTACGAAGCAGTACTTC.

The chain uses TRBV20-1 and TRBJ1-1; weak D call: TRBD1 (6 bases). The CDR3 totals 11 residues. Germline V lookup: CDR1 DFQATT, CDR2 SNEGSKA (reference sequence). Trimming removed 7 bases from V and 3 bases from J, with 9 bases in between. The DNA for the CDR3 is TGCAGTGGGGGGCCTGACACTGAAGCTTTCTTT. It is translated as CSGGPDTEAFF.

This clonotype appeared a single time. This chain uses TRBV3-1 with TRBJ1-2; the D gene is possibly TRBD1 (5 bases). This CDR3 has 15 residues. V was clipped by 4 bases and J by 2 bases, with 14 bases between them. Germline values: CDR1 LGHDT, CDR2 YNNKEL (reference sequence). DNA of the CDR3: TGTGCCAGCAGCCTCAGGTCGGGACTCAACTATGGCTACACCTTC. Translating gives CASSLRSGLNYGYTF.

This clonotype came up a few times. V usage is TRBV9 and J usage is TRBJ1-2; a weak D match, TRBD1 (5 bases). V was trimmed by 4 bases and J by 5 bases, leaving 6 bases between them. Germline values: CDR1 SGDLS, CDR2 YYNGEE. This CDR3 spans 11 amino acids. The chain's CDR3 is CASSRQYGYTF. The CDR3, as DNA: TGTGCCAGCAGCCGACAGTATGGCTACACCTTC.

The rearrangement joins TRBV4-1 to TRBJ1-2; D call uncertain. The V end was cut by 4 bases, the J end by 5 bases, with 17 bases between. The CDR3 sequence is 15 residues long. CDR1 MGHRA and CDR2 YSYEKL come from the germline V gene. This CDR3 is CASSPLSEGIYGYTF. The CDR3 DNA reads as TGCGCCAGCAGCCCCCTTTCGGAGGGAATATATGGCTACACCTTC.

The chain combines TRBV9 with TRBJ1-2; 7 nucleotides agree with TRBD1. The CDR3 extends over 17 amino acids. J lost 6 bases, V lost 3 bases, and 17 bases had no gene match. Germline CDR1 SGDLS, CDR2 YYNGEE. The CDR3 DNA sequence: TGTGCCAGCAGCGCCGCAGGTCTTAAGGGGGCGGTGAATGGCTACACCTTC. Residues: CASSAAGLKGAVNGYTF.

This chain uses TRBV6-1 with TRBJ2-4; the D call may be TRBD1 or TRBD2 (5 bases each). With the DNA end fitting TRBJ2-7 better, the J assignment may be wrong. CDR1 is MNHNS and CDR2 is SASEGT in the germline V gene. This CDR3 region has 14 residues. CDR3 sequence reads: CASRSRGRTYEQYF. The CDR3 DNA sequence: TGTGCCAGCAGATCCCGGGGCAGGACCTACGAGCAGTACTTC.

The rearrangement uses TRBV20-1 and TRBJ1-5; TRBD1 agrees at 7 bases. Germline lookup yields CDR1 DFQATT and CDR2 SNEGSKA (reference sequence). Trimming removed 2 bases from V and 7 bases from J; junction bases left unmatched: 8. This CDR3 is 14 amino acids long. CDR3: CSARSDRDGQPQHF. The CDR3 DNA follows: TGCAGTGCTAGATCTGACAGGGACGGGCAGCCCCAGCATTTT.

This clonotype showed up just a few times. The chain uses TRBV20-1 and TRBJ1-1; possible D gene TRBD1, 5 bases. V dropped 0 bases and J dropped 8 bases, with 19 bases sitting between them. The CDR3 totals 15 residues. The germline V gene encodes CDR1 DFQATT and CDR2 SNEGSKA (reference sequence). The CDR3 bases are TGCAGTGCTAGAGATTCCCGGACACTCGGAGGGGAAGCTTTCTTT. It encodes CSARDSRTLGGEAFF.

This clonotype appeared a few times. The chain links TRBV7-2 to TRBJ2-1; no reliable D call. Trimming removed 0 bases from V and 0 bases from J, with 6 bases in between. CDR3 size: 15 residues. Germline CDR1 reads SGHTA; CDR2 reads FQGNSA. CDR3: CASSLAWSSYNEQFF. The CDR3, as DNA: TGTGCCAGCAGCTTAGCCTGGAGCTCCTACAATGAGCAGTTCTTC. The variable domain in full, with the rest retrieved from reference TRBV7-2 and TRBJ2-1, is GAGVSQSPSNKVTEKGKDVELRCDPISGHTALYWYRQSLGQGLEFLIYFQGNSAPDKSGLPSDRFSAERTGGSVSTLTIQRTQQEDSAVYLCASSLAWSSYNEQFFGPGTRLTVL.

This clonotype was observed a handful of times. The V call is TRBV14, the J call TRBJ2-3, with D tentatively TRBD2 (6 bases). The germline V gene has CDR1 SGHDN and CDR2 FVKESK. The CDR3 runs to 17 residues. V shed 4 bases and J shed 2 bases, with 19 bases lying between them. The CDR3 DNA reads TGTGCCAGCAGCCCCTGGAACTCGGGCGGGAACACAGATACGCAGTATTTT. This encodes CASSPWNSGGNTDTQYF. Full variable domain (rest looked up from reference TRBV14 and TRBJ2-3): EAGVTQFPSHSVIEKGQTVTLRCDPISGHDNLYWYRRVMGKEIKFLLHFVKESKQDESGMPNNRFLAERTGGTYSTLKVQPAELEDSGVYFCASSPWNSGGNTDTQYFGPGTRLTVL.

This clonotype has a single count. The J gene is TRBJ1-2, the V gene TRBV9; maybe TRBD1 (6 bases). With 0 bases removed from V and 6 bases from J, the gap between germline ends came to 12 bases. Germline CDR1 reads SGDLS; CDR2 reads YYNGEE. The CDR3 is 14 residues long. DNA for the CDR3: TGTGCCAGCAGCGTAGGGGGCAGGGGCCATGGCTACACCTTC. Translating gives CASSVGGRGHGYTF.

The rearrangement links TRBV6-5 to TRBJ2-7, with a weak D call TRBD2 (7 bases). Looked up from germline, CDR1 is MNHEY and CDR2 is SVGAGI. V was shortened by 4 bases and J by 5 bases, with 21 bases between the two germline ends. This CDR3 spans 16 amino acids. CDR3 nucleotide sequence: TGTGCCAGCAGTTCCCTGGGGGGGCGAGATAACAACGAGCAGTACTTC. Amino acids: CASSSLGGRDNNEQYF.

This chain links TRBV7-9 with TRBJ2-4; D is possibly TRBD1 or TRBD2 (5 bases each). The end of the DNA aligns better with TRBJ2-7, so the J call may be wrong. CDR3 size: 15 residues. CDR1 is SEHNR, CDR2 FQNEAQ, per germline (reference sequence). The CDR3 loop reads CASSLPGPKSYEQYF. The CDR3 nucleotides read TGTGCCAGCAGCCTTCCGGGACCTAAAAGCTACGAGCAGTACTTC.

About this clonotype: Germline and junction disagree at one end, which may indicate a read error. The chain employs TRBV7-7 and TRBJ2-5, with TRBD2 identical over 10 bases. There are 16 residues in the CDR3. Per the germline V gene, CDR1 is SSHAT and CDR2 is FNYEAQ (reference sequence). This chain's CDR3 is CASSAPAGLARETQYF. CDR3 in DNA: TGTGCTAGCAGCGCCCCGGCGGGACTAGCGCGAGAGACCCAGTACTTC.

V and J are TRBV5-5 and TRBJ2-3, with 14 bases that match TRBD2. CDR3 length: 17 residues. CDR1 and CDR2 from the germline V gene are SGHKS and YYEKEE (reference sequence). Trimming took 0 bases from V and 4 from J; bases not matched to a gene: 4. The CDR3 DNA is TGTGCCAGCAGCTTGGGACTAGCGGGAGGGGGTCCAGATACGCAGTATTTT. It yields the protein CASSLGLAGGGPDTQYF.

The chain is built from TRBV12-3 or TRBV12-4 and TRBJ2-1, with 12 bases lining up with TRBD2. Unmatched junction bases numbered 14, after V lost 5 bases and J lost 6 bases. The CDR3 spans 18 residues. DNA for the CDR3: TGTGCCAGCAGTCATTCGGCCGCGGGACTAGCGGGCCCCAATGAGCAGTTCTTC. Encoded protein: CASSHSAAGLAGPNEQFF.

Only a few counts were recorded for this clonotype. The chain uses TRBV6-2 or TRBV6-3 and TRBJ2-5; D is ambiguous. The DNA end lines up better with TRBJ2-7; the J call may be wrong. CDR3 length: 14 amino acids. CDR1 and CDR2 (germline): MNHEY, SVGEGT. In DNA form, the CDR3 reads TGTGCCAGCAGTTATAGTCAGAGCTCCTACGAGCAGTACTTC. As protein: CASSYSQSSYEQYF.